The following is a TCR beta chain sequence with its context. With 2 bases removed from V and 8 bases from J, the gap between germline ends came to 15 bases. Per the germline V gene, CDR1 is SNHLY and CDR2 is FYNNEI. The CDR3 loop spans 15 amino acids. The sample originates from a study of blood T cell repertoires in COVID-19. Whole-study context: The study drew acute and convalescent COVID-19 samples from the United States, Italy and Spain. In each case, the material was cDNA or gDNA derived from T cells, B-cell-depleted T cells, or PBMCs.

Study processing details: Amplification of reference gene primers was used by the study to estimate nucleated cell counts. This table comes from immunoSEQ multiplex PCR, and its TCRdb copy is limited to in-frame clones, with some not included. V, J and clone size reflect that table, while D and trimming were determined from the DNA. The data show under 95,000 clones, with approximately 86% seen just once and 4% to 5.5% held by the top ten. Sequencing input: peripheral blood. The J gene is TRBJ1-4, the V gene TRBV2; D is ambiguous. This clonotype originated in a man between 35 and 55 years old with acute or convalescent COVID-19. CDR3 amino acids: CASSENLWAGEKLFF. In DNA, the CDR3 is TGTGCCAGCAGTGAAAATTTGTGGGCAGGCGAAAAACTGTTTTTT.